This entry features one T cell receptor beta chain sequence. Into CD45RA+ naive and CD45RA-negative memory subsets, the CD4+ cells were split. The sample comes from a study of shared clonotypes between healthy human individuals. Trimming shortened V by 9 bases and J by 3 bases, and 17 bases separated the two germline ends. The CDR3 spans 14 residues. The germline V gene encodes CDR1 SGHNT and CDR2 YYREEE (reference sequence). Libraries were prepared by immunoSEQ multiplex PCR; TCRdb keeps only in-frame clonotypes and omits some of them. The table shows roughly 2.2 million clones, with 90% to 95% occurring only once.

The TCR comes from a man aged 18 to 35 in good health. Some clones in this sample may be carry-over from other donors' samples. This chain uses TRBV5-4 with TRBJ2-3; no clear D. Input material: naive CD4+ T cells from PBMCs. Subset of the sample: CD45RA+ positively selected. CDR3 coding DNA: TGTGCCACCGTAGTAAACGTGGCAACAGATACGCAGTATTTT. It translates to CATVVNVATDTQYF.